These T cell receptor beta chains were read from a single sample in a study of blood T cell repertoires in COVID-19. TCRdb's table, derived via immunoSEQ multiplex PCR, lists solely in-frame clones and lacks some. The profile shows some 49,000 clones, roughly 93% of them singletons. Sequenced input: peripheral blood. These receptors were obtained from a man in his 60s with COVID-19, enrolled during active disease. Each CDR3 is given with its conserved first and last residue. Each record gives: J gene, V gene, clone size, D gene, CDR3 protein, CDR3 DNA. D genes are given only for firm matches. The size of a clone is reported for some rows only, either as once, few or many, or as a class for expanded clones.

TRBJ1-5,TRBV28,-,-,CASSLRVIRGGPQHF,TGTGCCAGCAGTTTAAGGGTAATAAGGGGCGGGCCCCAGCATTTT
TRBJ1-1,TRBV11-3,-,TRBD1,CASSLEAGGNTEAFF,TGTGCCAGCAGCTTAGAGGCAGGGGGAAACACTGAAGCTTTCTTT
TRBJ1-3,TRBV2,-,-,CASSRGQPVTGNTIYF,TGTGCCAGCAGTCGCGGACAGCCGGTTACTGGAAACACCATATATTTT
TRBJ1-2,TRBV18,-,-,CASSPEEPGYTF,TGTGCCAGCTCACCAGAGGAGCCTGGCTACACCTTC
TRBJ2-1,TRBV24-1,-,TRBD1,CATSDSGTAWEQFF,TGTGCCACCAGTGATTCCGGGACAGCCTGGGAGCAGTTCTTC
TRBJ1-1,TRBV19,-,-,CASSIDPTGTKAFF,TGTGCCAGTAGTATAGATCCAACAGGTACGAAAGCTTTCTTT
TRBJ1-1,TRBV5-1,-,TRBD1,CASTLRTGGDTEAFF,TGCGCCAGCACCCTTAGGACAGGGGGGGACACTGAAGCTTTCTTT
TRBJ2-7,TRBV12-3/TRBV12-4,once,-,CASSKSPPGEQYF,TGTGCCAGCAGTAAAAGCCCCCCCGGCGAGCAGTACTTC
TRBJ1-2,TRBV7-2,once,-,CATPRIQGRGYTF,TGTGCCACCCCCCGGATACAGGGTAGGGGCTACACCTTC
TRBJ2-3,TRBV9,-,-,CAGISGRNYTDTQYF,TGTGCCGGAATCTCTGGGCGTAATTACACAGATACGCAGTATTTT
TRBJ2-7,TRBV23-1,-,TRBD1,CASSQKTGGSYEQYF,TGCGCCAGCAGTCAGAAGACAGGGGGAAGCTACGAGCAGTACTTC
TRBJ1-6,TRBV18,-,-,CASSPPYSSPLHF,TGTGCCAGCTCACCACCTTACAGCTCACCCCTCCACTTT